A selection of T cell receptor beta chains follows, all from one sample in a study of cytomegalovirus exposure and HLA in healthy donors. Clones were sequenced by immunoSEQ multiplex PCR, and TCRdb holds only the in-frame ones, with some missing. The sample consists of tens of thousands of clones, around three quarters of them appearing once. Sequencing was done on a sample of PBMCs. All receptors derive from a woman aged 40 to 50 in good health and CMV-seronegative. The CDR3 runs from the conserved cysteine through the conserved F or W. Fields, in order: D gene, J gene, clone size, V gene, CDR3 DNA, CDR3 protein. A D gene is named only where the DNA matches it firmly. Clone sizes are given selectively: once, few, many, or a class where the clone is expanded.

TRBD1 TRBJ1-6 . TRBV19 TGTGCCAGTAGCCCCCTCGGACAGGGGGTAAACTCACCCCTCCACTTT CASSPLGQGVNSPLHF
. TRBJ1-5 . TRBV19 TGTGCCTCAGGAGGGGCAGGTCAGCCCCAGCATTTT CASGGAGQPQHF
. TRBJ1-1 few TRBV27 TGTGCCAGCAGTCCACGGAGGAACACTGAAGCTTTCTTT CASSPRRNTEAFF
TRBD2 TRBJ2-7 few TRBV19 TGTGCCAGTAGTATCGGACTAGCGGGAGTCGAGCAGTACTTC CASSIGLAGVEQYF
. TRBJ1-3 . TRBV30 TGTGCCTGGAGTCCACCCAGTAACCTCAGGGTATCTGGAAACACCATATATTTT CAWSPPSNLRVSGNTIYF
TRBD2 TRBJ2-1 . TRBV11-2 TGTGCCAGCAGCTTAGTAGCGGGAGGGGGGGTGTGGGGTGAGCAGTTCTTC CASSLVAGGGVWGEQFF
TRBD1 TRBJ1-5 . TRBV6-1 TGTGCCAGCCTGCTCGGAGGGACAGGAAATCAGCCCCAGCATTTT CASLLGGTGNQPQHF
TRBD2 TRBJ2-3 . TRBV19 TGTGCCAGTAGTATGGTAGCGGGGGTGGATACGCAGTATTTT CASSMVAGVDTQYF
TRBD2 TRBJ2-3 . TRBV7-2 TGTGCCAGCAGCTTGGGGTTCGCTAGCGGGGGGCGGGGAGATACGCAGTATTTT CASSLGFASGGRGDTQYF
TRBD1 TRBJ1-2 . TRBV28 TGTGCCAGCAGGTCACAGGGGCGCAACTATGGCTACACCTTC CASRSQGRNYGYTF
TRBD1 TRBJ2-7 once TRBV19 TGTGCCAGTAGTACTGGGGACAGGGGGTACGAGCAGTACTTC CASSTGDRGYEQYF
TRBD1 TRBJ1-1 . TRBV6-1 TGTGCCAGCAGTGAACACAGGGGGCAAGAAGCTTTCTTT CASSEHRGQEAFF
TRBD1 TRBJ1-4 . TRBV28 TGTGCCAGCAGAGACAACAGGGGTGTAGGCGAAAAACTGTTTTTT CASRDNRGVGEKLFF
. TRBJ1-2 . TRBV6-6 TGTGCCAGCAGTATGGACTGGGTGGGTGGCTACACCTTC CASSMDWVGGYTF
TRBD1 TRBJ2-3 . TRBV7-3 TGTGCCAGCAGCACTGGACAGGGAACAGATACGCAGTATTTT CASSTGQGTDTQYF
TRBD1 TRBJ1-4 . TRBV7-9 TGTGCCAGCAGCGTCGCAGGGGGCTCGGTTGAAAAACTGTTTTTT CASSVAGGSVEKLFF
TRBD2 TRBJ2-1 . TRBV7-9 TGTGCCAGCAGCCAAGGGGGGTTGCGGGAGGGAAACAATGAGCAGTTCTTC CASSQGGLREGNNEQFF
TRBD1 TRBJ2-3 . TRBV6-4 TGTGCCAGCAGTCTTACAGGGGGCTTGACAGATACGCAGTATTTT CASSLTGGLTDTQYF
TRBD1 TRBJ2-1 once TRBV7-6 TGTGCCAGCAGCCCACGACAGGGCAATGAGCAGTTCTTC CASSPRQGNEQFF
TRBD1 TRBJ1-5 . TRBV7-2 TGTGCCAGCAGCTTAGGCAGGGGGAATGGGCAGCCCCAGCATTTT CASSLGRGNGQPQHF
. TRBJ1-1 . TRBV19 TGTGCCAAAGGACACCTGAACACTGAAGCTTTCTTT CAKGHLNTEAFF
TRBD1 TRBJ1-2 . TRBV6-1 TGTGCCAGCGCTCCGAGGGGACAGGGGTATGGCTACACCTTC CASAPRGQGYGYTF
. TRBJ2-7 . TRBV27 TGTGCCAGCAGTTCAGGAGGTATCTACGAGCAGTACTTC CASSSGGIYEQYF
. TRBJ2-3 . TRBV11-3 TGTGCCAGCAGCTTAGGTGGGAGCTCAGATACGCAGTATTTT CASSLGGSSDTQYF
. TRBJ2-7 . TRBV10-2 TGCGCCAGCAGAACGGGACTTAGCTCCTACGAGCAGTACTTC CASRTGLSSYEQYF
TRBD2 TRBJ2-3 . TRBV7-7 TGTGCCAGCAGCTCGGGACTAGCGGGAGCGGCAGATACGCAGTATTTT CASSSGLAGAADTQYF
TRBD1 TRBJ2-7 . TRBV15 TGTGCCACCAGCAGAGACGGACAGGGGTACGAGCAGTACTTC CATSRDGQGYEQYF
TRBD2 TRBJ2-1 . TRBV27 TGTGCCAGCAGTCCCGGGACTAGCGGGAACAATGAGCAGTTCTTC CASSPGTSGNNEQFF